A selection of T cell receptor beta chains follows, all from one sample in a study of blood T cell repertoires in COVID-19. The protocol was immunoSEQ multiplex PCR, while the TCRdb copy is restricted to in-frame clones and leaves out a portion. The top ten clones hold roughly 13% of a sample with 180,000 or so clones, roughly 88% of them seen once. The sequencing sample was made of PBMCs or T cells enriched from blood (not recorded which). Receptors originate from a woman aged 55-69 years who had recovered from COVID-19. The CDR3 runs from the conserved cysteine through the conserved F or W. D genes are given only for firm matches. Only some rows state a clone size, as once, few, many or a class for expanded clones.

D	V	size	J	CDR3	DNA
.	TRBV6-1	.	TRBJ1-6	CASSEPTGTDSPLHF	TGTGCCAGCAGTGAACCCACAGGGACCGATTCACCCCTCCACTTT
TRBD1	TRBV5-5	.	TRBJ2-7	CASSYAQNRGYEQYF	TGTGCCAGCAGCTACGCCCAAAACAGGGGCTACGAGCAGTACTTC
.	TRBV24-1	.	TRBJ1-2	CATSESRSSGNYGYTF	TGTGCCACCAGTGAATCGAGGTCCTCCGGGAACTATGGCTACACCTTC
.	TRBV5-1	.	TRBJ1-2	CASSPRGAVGYTF	TGCGCCAGCAGCCCACGGGGGGCGGTTGGCTACACCTTC
.	TRBV7-9	.	TRBJ2-3	CASSLGPGADTQYF	TGTGCCAGCAGCTTAGGACCAGGGGCAGATACGCAGTATTTT
TRBD2	TRBV7-3	.	TRBJ2-1	CASSLGTSVFNEQFF	TGTGCCAGCAGCTTAGGGACTAGCGTATTCAATGAGCAGTTCTTC
TRBD2	TRBV7-9	.	TRBJ2-1	CASSPGTSDNEQFF	TGTGCCAGCAGCCCAGGGACTAGCGACAATGAGCAGTTCTTC
.	TRBV25-1	.	TRBJ1-1	CASSGVRMNTEAFF	TGTGCCAGCAGTGGGGTCAGGATGAACACTGAAGCTTTCTTT
.	TRBV3-1/TRBV3-2	.	TRBJ2-2	CASIRRGTGELFF	TGTGCCAGCATAAGGCGGGGCACCGGGGAGCTGTTTTTT
.	TRBV7-3	.	TRBJ2-3	CASGQGNTDTQYF	TGTGCCAGCGGCCAGGGCAATACAGATACGCAGTATTTT
.	TRBV6-2/TRBV6-3	once	TRBJ2-1	CASSYFAATSLPNNEQFF	TGTGCCAGCAGTTACTTTGCTGCCACTAGTCTACCAAACAATGAGCAGTTCTTC
.	TRBV6-5	.	TRBJ1-3	CASSYDSSSGNTIYF	TGTGCCAGCAGTTACGACAGCTCCTCTGGAAACACCATATATTTT
.	TRBV18	.	TRBJ2-1	CASSPGQAAVDEQFF	TGTGCCAGCTCACCCGGTCAGGCAGCAGTCGATGAGCAGTTCTTC
TRBD2	TRBV27	.	TRBJ2-7	CASSLGPAGIGYEQYF	TGTGCCAGCAGTTTAGGTCCAGCGGGGATCGGCTACGAGCAGTACTTC
.	TRBV9	.	TRBJ2-3	CASSPRRASGTDTQYF	TGTGCCAGCAGCCCCCGTCGGGCTAGCGGCACAGATACGCAGTATTTT
TRBD1	TRBV6-5	.	TRBJ1-1	CASNGQGRAFF	TGTGCCAGCAACGGACAGGGGAGGGCTTTCTTT
.	TRBV7-2	.	TRBJ1-2	CASSPTGGVGYGYTF	TGTGCCAGCAGCCCCACAGGTGGAGTTGGCTATGGCTACACCTTC
TRBD1	TRBV2	.	TRBJ1-4	CASREQGASEKLFF	TGTGCCAGCAGGGAACAGGGGGCGAGTGAAAAACTGTTTTTT
.	TRBV27	once	TRBJ1-1	CASSSSGVPLGRAFF	TGTGCCAGCAGTTCCTCAGGGGTCCCCCTCGGGCGAGCTTTCTTT
.	TRBV7-9	once	TRBJ1-1	CASSLEGFAEAFF	TGTGCCAGCAGCTTAGAGGGGTTCGCTGAAGCTTTCTTT
.	TRBV3-1/TRBV3-2	.	TRBJ1-5	CASSQGAGLNQPQHF	TGTGCCAGCAGCCAAGGGGCAGGTCTCAATCAGCCCCAGCATTTT
TRBD2	TRBV27	.	TRBJ2-1	CASSPRASGVWYNEQFF	TGTGCCAGCAGTCCACGAGCTAGCGGGGTGTGGTACAATGAGCAGTTCTTC
TRBD1	TRBV19	.	TRBJ2-2	CASSITGVGTGELFF	TGTGCCAGTAGTATAACAGGGGTTGGCACCGGGGAGCTGTTTTTT
TRBD2	TRBV2	.	TRBJ2-1	CASSDSSGGNYNEQFF	TGTGCCAGCAGTGATTCCAGCGGGGGGAACTACAATGAGCAGTTCTTC
TRBD2	TRBV30	.	TRBJ2-3	CASTSGSGIGTDTQYF	TGTGCCTCCACTAGCGGGAGCGGTATTGGTACAGATACGCAGTATTTT
.	TRBV2	.	TRBJ2-7	CASSPSGGASYEQYF	TGTGCCAGCAGTCCAAGCGGCGGGGCCAGCTACGAGCAGTACTTC
.	TRBV9	.	TRBJ2-3	CASSVQAQADTQYF	TGTGCCAGCAGCGTACAGGCCCAAGCAGATACGCAGTATTTT
TRBD1	TRBV29-1	.	TRBJ2-3	CSVERQGALDTQYF	TGCAGCGTTGAACGGCAGGGGGCGCTGGATACGCAGTATTTT
.	TRBV27	.	TRBJ2-1	CASHPVATNEQFF	TGTGCCAGCCACCCCGTAGCTACTAATGAGCAGTTCTTC
.	TRBV3-1/TRBV3-2	once	TRBJ1-6	CASSLAGDNSPLHF	TGTGCCAGCAGCCTCGCGGGGGATAATTCACCCCTCCACTTT
TRBD2	TRBV4-1	.	TRBJ2-7	CASSHGTSGTYEQYF	TGCGCCAGCAGCCACGGGACTAGCGGTACCTACGAGCAGTACTTC
.	TRBV30	once	TRBJ1-2	CAWIGGGGGYTF	TGTGCCTGGATCGGGGGGGGCGGCGGCTACACCTTC
TRBD2	TRBV30	.	TRBJ2-1	CAWSVIRLAAYNEQFF	TGTGCCTGGAGTGTAATTCGACTAGCGGCCTACAATGAGCAGTTCTTC
.	TRBV15	few	TRBJ1-2	CATSLEQGRTVGYTF	TGTGCCACCAGCTTGGAGCAGGGGAGAACTGTTGGCTACACCTTC
.	TRBV19	.	TRBJ1-5	CASAPQSNQPQHF	TGTGCCAGTGCCCCACAGAGCAATCAGCCCCAGCATTTT
.	TRBV9	.	TRBJ2-2	CASSIRQGGTGELFF	TGTGCCAGCAGCATCCGACAGGGAGGCACCGGGGAGCTGTTTTTT
.	TRBV9	few	TRBJ1-2	CASRGGWGSGYTF	TGTGCCAGCAGAGGGGGATGGGGGTCTGGCTACACCTTC
TRBD1	TRBV18	.	TRBJ2-1	CASSPGTVNGNEQFF	TGTGCCAGCTCACCTGGGACAGTCAATGGGAATGAGCAGTTCTTC
TRBD1	TRBV9	.	TRBJ2-6	CASSVTDRVAGANVLTF	TGTGCCAGCAGCGTCACGGACAGGGTGGCTGGGGCCAACGTCCTGACTTTC
TRBD2	TRBV9	.	TRBJ2-3	CASSVGEGRAPTDTQYF	TGTGCCAGCAGCGTAGGGGAGGGTAGGGCCCCCACGGATACGCAGTATTTT
.	TRBV19	.	TRBJ2-7	CASSIGGAQSYEQYF	TGTGCCAGTAGTATTGGGGGGGCCCAGTCCTACGAGCAGTACTTC
TRBD1	TRBV6-1	.	TRBJ1-6	CASNVGQGDNSPLHF	TGTGCCAGCAATGTGGGACAGGGAGATAATTCACCCCTCCACTTT
TRBD1	TRBV27	.	TRBJ1-5	CASSLGQGADQPQHF	TGTGCCAGCAGTCTGGGACAGGGGGCCGATCAGCCCCAGCATTTT
.	TRBV3-1/TRBV3-2	.	TRBJ2-3	CASSHTYTDTQYF	TGTGCCAGCAGCCACACTTACACAGATACGCAGTATTTT
TRBD1	TRBV15	.	TRBJ2-3	CATSRDRGGGDTQYF	TGTGCCACCAGCAGAGATCGAGGGGGCGGAGATACGCAGTATTTT
.	TRBV28	few	TRBJ1-2	CASLRQANYGYTF	TGTGCCAGCCTTCGACAGGCTAACTATGGCTACACCTTC
.	TRBV9	.	TRBJ1-2	CASSVGGDSPRGYTF	TGTGCCAGCAGCGTCGGAGGGGACTCGCCCAGGGGCTACACCTTC
.	TRBV2	.	TRBJ1-1	CASNSVSNTEAFF	TGTGCCAGCAATAGCGTATCGAACACTGAAGCTTTCTTT
.	TRBV4-1	.	TRBJ1-2	CASSQDREYNYGYTF	TGCGCCAGCAGCCAAGACAGGGAATATAACTATGGCTACACCTTC